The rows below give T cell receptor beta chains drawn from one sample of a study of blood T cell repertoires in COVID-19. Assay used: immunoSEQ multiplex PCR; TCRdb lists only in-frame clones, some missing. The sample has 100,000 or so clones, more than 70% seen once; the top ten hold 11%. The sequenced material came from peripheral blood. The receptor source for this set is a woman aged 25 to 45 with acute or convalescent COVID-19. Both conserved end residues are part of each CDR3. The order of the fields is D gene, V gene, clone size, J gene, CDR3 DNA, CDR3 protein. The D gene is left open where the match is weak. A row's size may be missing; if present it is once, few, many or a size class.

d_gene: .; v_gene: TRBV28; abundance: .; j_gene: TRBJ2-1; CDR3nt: TGTGCCAGCAGTCTCACAGGATACAATGAGCAGTTCTTC; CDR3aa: CASSLTGYNEQFF
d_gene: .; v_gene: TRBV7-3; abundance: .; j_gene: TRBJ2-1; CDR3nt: TGTGCCAGCAGCCCGTCGGAAGGACTTCAGTACAATGAGCAGTTCTTC; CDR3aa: CASSPSEGLQYNEQFF
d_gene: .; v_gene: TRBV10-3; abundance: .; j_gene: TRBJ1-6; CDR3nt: TGTGCCATCAGTGAGTTGAGCTACCCTAATTCACCCCTCCACTTT; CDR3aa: CAISELSYPNSPLHF
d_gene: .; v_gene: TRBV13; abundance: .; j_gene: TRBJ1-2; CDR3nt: TGTGCCAGCAGCCCACAGGCGCTACCTATTGGCTACACCTTC; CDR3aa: CASSPQALPIGYTF
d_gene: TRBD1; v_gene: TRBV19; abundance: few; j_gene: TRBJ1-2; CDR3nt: TGTGCCAGTACCTGGACAGGGAATGGCTACACCTTC; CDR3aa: CASTWTGNGYTF
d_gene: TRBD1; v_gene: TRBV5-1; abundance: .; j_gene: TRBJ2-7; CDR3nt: TGCGCCAGCAGTCCTGGCGGGACAGGGGCCTACGAGCAGTACTTC; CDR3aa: CASSPGGTGAYEQYF
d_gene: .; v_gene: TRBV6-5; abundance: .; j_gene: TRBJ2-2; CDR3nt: TGTGCCAGCATATCCGGGGAAAGGGCCGGGGAGCTGTTTTTT; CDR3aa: CASISGERAGELFF
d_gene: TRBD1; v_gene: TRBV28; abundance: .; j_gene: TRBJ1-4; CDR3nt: TGTGCCAGCAGTGAGACAGGGGGGACTGAAAAACTGTTTTTT; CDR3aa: CASSETGGTEKLFF
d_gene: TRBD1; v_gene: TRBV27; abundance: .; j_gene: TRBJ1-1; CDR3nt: TGTGCCAGCAGCCCGGGGACAGGGCAAACTGAAGCTTTCTTT; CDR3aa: CASSPGTGQTEAFF
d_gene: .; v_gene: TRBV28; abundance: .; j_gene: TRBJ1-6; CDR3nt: TGTGCCAGCAGCCCTGGACAGATTAGTGAGTCCTATAATTCACCCCTCCACTTT; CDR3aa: CASSPGQISESYNSPLHF
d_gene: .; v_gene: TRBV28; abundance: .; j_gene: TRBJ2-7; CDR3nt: TGTGCCAGCAGTCAAGAAGGTCGGGGGATCAGCGAGCAGTACTTC; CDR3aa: CASSQEGRGISEQYF
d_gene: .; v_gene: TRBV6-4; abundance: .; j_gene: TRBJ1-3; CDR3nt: TGTGCCAGCATAGTGAGAGACAGCTCCTCTCTGGTCTCTGGAAACACCATATATTTT; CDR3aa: CASIVRDSSSLVSGNTIYF
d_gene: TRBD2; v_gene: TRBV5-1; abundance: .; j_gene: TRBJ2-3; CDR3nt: TGCGCCAGCAGCTTAACGGGGGGGCGTTCAGATACGCAGTATTTT; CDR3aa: CASSLTGGRSDTQYF
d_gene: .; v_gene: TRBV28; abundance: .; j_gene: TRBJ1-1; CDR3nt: TGTGCCAGCAGTTCCCGCGGGGCCAGGGCAAACACTGAAGCTTTCTTT; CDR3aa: CASSSRGARANTEAFF
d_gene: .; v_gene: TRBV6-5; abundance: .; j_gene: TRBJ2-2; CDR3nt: TGTGCCAGCAGTACCCCTCGGGCCGGGGAGCTGTTTTTT; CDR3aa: CASSTPRAGELFF
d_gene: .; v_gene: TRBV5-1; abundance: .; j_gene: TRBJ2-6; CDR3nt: TGCGCCAGCAGCGAGAGGCAGACTGGGGCCAACGTCCTGACTTTC; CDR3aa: CASSERQTGANVLTF
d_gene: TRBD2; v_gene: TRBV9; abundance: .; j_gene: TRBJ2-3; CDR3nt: TGTGCCAGCAGCGGGGCTAGCGGAGTAACAGATACGCAGTATTTT; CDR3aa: CASSGASGVTDTQYF
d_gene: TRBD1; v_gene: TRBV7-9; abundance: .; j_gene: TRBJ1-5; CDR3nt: TGTGCCAGCAGCTTGGGCAGGGGGCTGGGTCAGCCCCAGCATTTT; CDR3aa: CASSLGRGLGQPQHF
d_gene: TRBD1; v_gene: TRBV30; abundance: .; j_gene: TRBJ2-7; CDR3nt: TGTGCCGGCAGGACAGGGGAATACGAGCAGTACTTC; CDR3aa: CAGRTGEYEQYF
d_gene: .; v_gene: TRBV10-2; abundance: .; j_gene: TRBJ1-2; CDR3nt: TGCGCCAGCAGTGAGACTGGGGGGTACGGCTACACCTTC; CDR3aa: CASSETGGYGYTF
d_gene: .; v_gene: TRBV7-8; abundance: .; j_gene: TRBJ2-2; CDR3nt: TGTGCCAGCAGCGCCCAGGGCCTCGCGAACACCGGGGAGCTGTTTTTT; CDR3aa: CASSAQGLANTGELFF
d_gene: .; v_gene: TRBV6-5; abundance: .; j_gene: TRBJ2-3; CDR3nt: TGTGCCAGCAGTTCCCGTAGAGTGAGCACAGATACGCAGTATTTT; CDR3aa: CASSSRRVSTDTQYF
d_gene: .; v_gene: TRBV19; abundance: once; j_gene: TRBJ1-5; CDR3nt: TGTGCCAGTAGTATTGGGGGCAGGGGAAAGCCCCAGCATTTT; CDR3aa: CASSIGGRGKPQHF
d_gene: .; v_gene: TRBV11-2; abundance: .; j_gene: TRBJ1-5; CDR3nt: TGTGCCAGCAGCCCCAGCGGCAATCAGCCCCAGCATTTT; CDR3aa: CASSPSGNQPQHF
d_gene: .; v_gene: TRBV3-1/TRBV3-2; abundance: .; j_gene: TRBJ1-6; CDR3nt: TGTGCCAGCAGCCAAGATCTGACGCGGTCATATAATTCACCCCTCCACTTT; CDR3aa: CASSQDLTRSYNSPLHF
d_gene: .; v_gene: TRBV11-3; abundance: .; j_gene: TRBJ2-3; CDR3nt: TGTGCCAGCAGCTTAGGAGGATTAGTCACAGATACGCAGTATTTT; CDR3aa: CASSLGGLVTDTQYF
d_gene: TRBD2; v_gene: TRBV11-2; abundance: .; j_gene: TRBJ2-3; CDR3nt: TGTGCCAGCAGCTTCGCTGGGACTAGCGGAGGCACGCAGTATTTT; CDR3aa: CASSFAGTSGGTQYF
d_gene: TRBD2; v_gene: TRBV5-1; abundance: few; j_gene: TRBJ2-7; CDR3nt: TGCGCCAGCAGAGTCACTAGCGGGATCGGGTACGAGCAGTACTTC; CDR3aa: CASRVTSGIGYEQYF
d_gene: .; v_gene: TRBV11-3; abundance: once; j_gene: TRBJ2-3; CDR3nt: TGTGCCAGCAGCTTGTCTGCGGAAGATACGCAGTATTTT; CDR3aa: CASSLSAEDTQYF
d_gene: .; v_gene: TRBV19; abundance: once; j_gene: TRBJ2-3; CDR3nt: TGTGCCAGGGTGTACATTTCTTACACGCAGTATTTT; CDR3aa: CARVYISYTQYF
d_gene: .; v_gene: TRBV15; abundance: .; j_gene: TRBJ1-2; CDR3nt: TGTGCCACCAGCCCGGGGGGAGGGGCCTATGGCTACACCTTC; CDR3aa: CATSPGGGAYGYTF
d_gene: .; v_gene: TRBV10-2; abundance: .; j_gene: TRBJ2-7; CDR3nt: TGCGCCAGCAGTGGGTCTCACCCCTCGGGAGAGCAGTACTTC; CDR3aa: CASSGSHPSGEQYF
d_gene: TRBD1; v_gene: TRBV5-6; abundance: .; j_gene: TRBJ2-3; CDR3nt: TGTGCCAGCAGCTTGAGACAGGGGAGCACAGATACGCAGTATTTT; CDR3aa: CASSLRQGSTDTQYF
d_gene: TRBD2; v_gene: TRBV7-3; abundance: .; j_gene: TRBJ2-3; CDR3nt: TGTGCCAGCAGCGCCAAAAGCGGGGGCTTCACAGATACGCAGTATTTT; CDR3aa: CASSAKSGGFTDTQYF
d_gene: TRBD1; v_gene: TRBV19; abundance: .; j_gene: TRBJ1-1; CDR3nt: TGTGCCAGTAGTACCCGGACAGGGAGAACTGAAGCTTTCTTT; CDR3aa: CASSTRTGRTEAFF
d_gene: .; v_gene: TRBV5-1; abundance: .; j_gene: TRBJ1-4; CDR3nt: TGCGCCAGCTCTGAGCGGGGAGGGGCCCTGGGGGAAAAACTGTTTTTT; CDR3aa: CASSERGGALGEKLFF
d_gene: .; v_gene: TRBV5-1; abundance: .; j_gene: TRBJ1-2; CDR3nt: TGCGCCAGCAGCCCAGGGGCCCCCCAGAGTGGTTATGGCTACACCTTC; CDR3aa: CASSPGAPQSGYGYTF
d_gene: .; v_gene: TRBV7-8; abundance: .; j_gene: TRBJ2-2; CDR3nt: TGTGCCAGCAGCTTAGAGCGAACAGCGAGGAGGAGCGACACCGGGGAGCTGTTTTTT; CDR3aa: CASSLERTARRSDTGELFF
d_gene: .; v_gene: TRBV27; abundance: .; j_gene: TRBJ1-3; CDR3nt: TGTGCCAGCAGTTCTCCAGGGGGAAACACCATATATTTT; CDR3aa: CASSSPGGNTIYF
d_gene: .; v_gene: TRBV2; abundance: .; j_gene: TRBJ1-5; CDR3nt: TGTGCCAGCAGTAGGGACTCCGGGGGCAATCAGCCCCAGCATTTT; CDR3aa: CASSRDSGGNQPQHF
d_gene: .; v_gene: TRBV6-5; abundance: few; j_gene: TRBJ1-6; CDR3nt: TGTGCCAGCAGGCGACAGGCTAATTCACCCCTCCACTTT; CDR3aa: CASRRQANSPLHF
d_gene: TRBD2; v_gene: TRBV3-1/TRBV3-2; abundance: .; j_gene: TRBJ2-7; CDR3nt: TGTGCCAGCAGCCAAGATCGGGAGGGGCCGATCTACGAGCAGTACTTC; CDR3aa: CASSQDREGPIYEQYF
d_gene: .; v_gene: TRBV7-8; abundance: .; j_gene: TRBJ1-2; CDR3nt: TGTGCCAGCAGTTTAGGAGCTAACTATGGCTACACCTTC; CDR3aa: CASSLGANYGYTF
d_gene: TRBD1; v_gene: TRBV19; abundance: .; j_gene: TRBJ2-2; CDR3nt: TGTGCCAGTAGAGGACAGGGGCTGTTTTTT; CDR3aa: CASRGQGLFF
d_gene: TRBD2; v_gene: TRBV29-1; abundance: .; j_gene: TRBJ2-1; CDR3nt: TGCAGCGTTAGGACTAGCGGGGCAGACAATGAGCAGTTCTTC; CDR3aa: CSVRTSGADNEQFF
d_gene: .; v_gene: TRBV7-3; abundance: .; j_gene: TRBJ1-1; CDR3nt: TGTGCCAGCAGCTTAACGACAGGTGCCGGTGAAGCTTTCTTT; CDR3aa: CASSLTTGAGEAFF
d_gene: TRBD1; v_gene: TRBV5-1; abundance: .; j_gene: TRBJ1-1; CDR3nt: TGCGCCAGCAGCTCAATACCCGGACAGGGGATTGGAGACACTGAAGCTTTCTTT; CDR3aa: CASSSIPGQGIGDTEAFF
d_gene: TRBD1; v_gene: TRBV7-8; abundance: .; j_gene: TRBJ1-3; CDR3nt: TGTGCCAGCAGCTTCGTTGGGACAGGGCACGGAAACACCATATATTTT; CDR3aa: CASSFVGTGHGNTIYF
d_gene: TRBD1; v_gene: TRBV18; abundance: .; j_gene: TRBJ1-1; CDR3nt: TGTGCCAGCTCACGGGACAGGGAGAGTGAAGCTTTCTTT; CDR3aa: CASSRDRESEAFF
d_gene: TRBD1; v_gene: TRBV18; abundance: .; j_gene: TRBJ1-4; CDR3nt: TGTGCCAGCTCTCCGGGACAGGGTGAAAAACTGTTTTTT; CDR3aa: CASSPGQGEKLFF
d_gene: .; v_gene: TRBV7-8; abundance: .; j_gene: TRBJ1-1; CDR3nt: TGTGCCAGCAGCTCGAGTCCACAGGGTTCGATCAACACTGAAGCTTTCTTT; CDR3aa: CASSSSPQGSINTEAFF
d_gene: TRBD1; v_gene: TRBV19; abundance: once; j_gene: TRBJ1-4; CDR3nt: TGTGCCATTTGGGGCTCTCGGGACAGATCAACTAATGAAAAACTGTTTTTT; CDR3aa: CAIWGSRDRSTNEKLFF
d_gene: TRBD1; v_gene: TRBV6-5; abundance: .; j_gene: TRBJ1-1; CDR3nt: TGTGCCTGCAACAGGGGGCTGGGGACTGAAGCTTTCTTT; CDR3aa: CACNRGLGTEAFF